This paragraph covers one T cell receptor beta chain sequence. The target antigen is unknown. This was a deep-level run. Only in-frame clones appear in the TCRdb table, and some are missing; sequencing was by immunoSEQ multiplex PCR. The sample carries around 2.5 million clones, 93% recorded once. CDR1 and CDR2 from the germline V gene are SGHRS and YFSETQ. CDR3 length equals 15 residues. V was trimmed by 2 bases and J by 7 bases, leaving 16 bases between them. These data originate in a study of shared clonotypes between healthy human individuals. Overall study: The donors, a couple of women and a few men, were aged 18 to 49.

General study points: Rarefaction exposed incomplete sorted-subset sequencing despite large depth. Blood alone was sampled, and tissue repertoires likely differ.

Material for sequencing was naive CD4+ T cells from PBMCs. Subset defined: CD45RA+ positively selected. The clonotype was recovered from a man younger than 30 in good health. Some clones in this sample may be carry-over from other donors' samples. This sequence joins TRBV5-1 and TRBJ2-1; no reliable D call. Here the CDR3 reads CASSLDGVLWNEQFF. In nucleotides, the CDR3 is TGCGCCAGCAGCTTAGATGGGGTTTTATGGAATGAGCAGTTCTTC.